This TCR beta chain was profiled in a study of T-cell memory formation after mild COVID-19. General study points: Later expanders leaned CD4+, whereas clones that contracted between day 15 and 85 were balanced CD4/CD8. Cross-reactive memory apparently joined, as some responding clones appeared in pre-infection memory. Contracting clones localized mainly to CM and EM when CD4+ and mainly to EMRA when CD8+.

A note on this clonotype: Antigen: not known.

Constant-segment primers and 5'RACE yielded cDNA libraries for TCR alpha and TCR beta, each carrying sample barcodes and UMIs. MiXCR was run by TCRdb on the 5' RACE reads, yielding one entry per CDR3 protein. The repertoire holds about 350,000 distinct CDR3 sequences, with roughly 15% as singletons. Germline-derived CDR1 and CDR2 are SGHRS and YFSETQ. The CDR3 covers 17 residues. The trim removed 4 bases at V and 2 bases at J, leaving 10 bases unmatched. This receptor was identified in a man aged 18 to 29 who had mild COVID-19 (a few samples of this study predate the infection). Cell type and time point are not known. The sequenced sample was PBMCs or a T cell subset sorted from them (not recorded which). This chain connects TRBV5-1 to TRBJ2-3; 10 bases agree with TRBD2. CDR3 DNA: TGCGCCAGCAGCGCCCAACCCCTAGCGGGGGACACAGATACGCAGTATTTT. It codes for CASSAQPLAGDTDTQYF.